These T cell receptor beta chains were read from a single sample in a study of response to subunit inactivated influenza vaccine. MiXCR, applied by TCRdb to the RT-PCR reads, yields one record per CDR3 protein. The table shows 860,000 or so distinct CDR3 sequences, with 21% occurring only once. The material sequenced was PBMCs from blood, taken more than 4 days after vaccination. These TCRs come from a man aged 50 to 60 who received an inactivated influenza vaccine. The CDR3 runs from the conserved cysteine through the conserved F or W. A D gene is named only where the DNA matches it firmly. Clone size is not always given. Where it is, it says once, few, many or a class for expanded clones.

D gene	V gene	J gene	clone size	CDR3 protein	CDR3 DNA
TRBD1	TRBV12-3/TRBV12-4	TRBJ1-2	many	CASSFSGTGAINGYTF	TGTGCCAGCAGTTTTTCTGGGACAGGGGCAATCAATGGCTACACCTTC
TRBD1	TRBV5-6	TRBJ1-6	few	CASSRLDRGYNSPLHF	TGTGCCAGCAGCCGTCTGGACAGGGGATATAATTCACCCCTCCACTTT
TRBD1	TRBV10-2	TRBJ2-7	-	CASKNRGYEQYF	TGCGCCAGCAAAAACAGGGGATACGAGCAGTACTTC
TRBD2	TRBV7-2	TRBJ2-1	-	CASSPLGTRNTLQFF	TGTGCCAGCAGCCCCCTAGGGACTAGAAATACTTTACAGTTCTTC
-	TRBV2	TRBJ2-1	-	CTSSSIPERQEFVYNEQFF	TGTACCAGCAGTTCGATACCTGAAAGGCAGGAATTTGTTTACAATGAGCAGTTCTTC
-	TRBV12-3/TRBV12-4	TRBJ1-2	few	CASSLGTGGYTF	TGTGCCAGCAGTTTAGGGACGGGCGGCTACACCTTC
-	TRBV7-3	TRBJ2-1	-	CASSLYPPVEAYNEQFF	TGTGCCAGCAGCTTATACCCCCCGGTGGAGGCCTACAATGAGCAGTTCTTC
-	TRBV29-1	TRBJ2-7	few	CSVYDSTSYEQYF	TGCAGCGTTTATGACAGTACCTCCTACGAGCAGTACTTC
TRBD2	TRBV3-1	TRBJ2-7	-	CASSQGGGAGGPREQYF	TGTGCCAGCAGCCAAGGAGGGGGAGCGGGAGGGCCCCGGGAGCAGTACTTC
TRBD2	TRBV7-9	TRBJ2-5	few	CASSAGTSLETQYF	TGTGCCAGCAGCGCAGGGACTAGCCTGGAGACCCAGTACTTC
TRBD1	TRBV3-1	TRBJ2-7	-	CASSRTGFEQYF	TGTGCCAGCAGCCGGACAGGGTTCGAGCAGTACTTC
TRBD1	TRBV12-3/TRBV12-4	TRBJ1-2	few	CASSLGAGGLYGYTF	TGTGCCAGCAGTTTAGGGGCAGGGGGCTTGTATGGCTACACCTTC
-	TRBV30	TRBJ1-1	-	CAWSRRGQEAFF	TGTGCCTGGAGTCGGCGGGGCCAGGAAGCTTTCTTT
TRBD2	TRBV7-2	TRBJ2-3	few	CASSLVPGLAGDTQYF	TGTGCCAGCAGCTTAGTCCCGGGACTAGCGGGGGATACGCAGTATTTT
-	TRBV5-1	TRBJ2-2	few	CASSSHRLSTGELFF	TGCGCCAGCAGCTCGCACAGGTTATCCACCGGGGAGCTGTTTTTT
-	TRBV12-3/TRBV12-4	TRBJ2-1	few	CASTSLHNEQFF	TGTGCCAGCACCAGCCTTCACAATGAGCAGTTCTTC
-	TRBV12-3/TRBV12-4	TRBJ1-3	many	CASSWLLPKGNTIYF	TGTGCCAGCAGTTGGCTACTACCAAAAGGAAACACCATATATTTT
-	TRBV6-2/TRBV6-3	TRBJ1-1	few	CASSYDRREAFF	TGTGCCAGCAGTTACGACAGGCGTGAAGCTTTCTTT
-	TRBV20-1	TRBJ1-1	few	CSAKLSLGTEAFF	TGCAGTGCTAAGCTCTCCCTAGGCACTGAAGCTTTCTTT
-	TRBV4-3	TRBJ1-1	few	CASSQEVSTEYPNTEAFF	TGCGCCAGCAGCCAAGAAGTGAGTACGGAGTACCCGAACACTGAAGCTTTCTTT
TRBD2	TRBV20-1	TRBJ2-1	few	CSARIAGNYNEQFF	TGCAGTGCTAGAATAGCGGGGAACTACAATGAGCAGTTCTTC